This passage covers 19 T cell receptor beta chains from one sample sequenced in a study of T cell responses to AZD1222 COVID-19 vaccine. Libraries were prepared by immunoSEQ multiplex PCR; TCRdb keeps only in-frame clonotypes and omits some of them. The sample shows approximately 150,000 clones, 85% to 90% of them seen only once. The sample consisted of peripheral blood, taken 28 days after the second AZD1222 dose. The receptor source for this set is an adult who received the AZD1222 COVID-19 vaccine.

V usage is TRBV6-2 or TRBV6-3 and J usage is TRBJ2-7, with 10 bases matching TRBD2. The ends lost 2 bases at V and 7 bases at J; junction bases unmatched: 5. Per germline, CDR1 MNHEY and CDR2 SVGEGT. The CDR3 extends over 14 amino acids. The CDR3 loop is CASSYLAGAGEQYF. CDR3 coding DNA: TGTGCCAGCAGTTACCTAGCGGGGGCTGGGGAGCAGTACTTC.

This clone turned up a few times. This chain links TRBV5-8 with TRBJ1-1; TRBD1 is a possible D gene (5 bases). Trimming removed 4 bases at V and 10 bases at J, with 23 bases between. Germline CDR1 and CDR2: SGHTS and YDEGEE. The CDR3 loop spans 15 amino acids. The CDR3 bases are TGTGCCAGCAGCCCTAGTCGGGGCATGGGCGCACGAGCTTTCTTT. Protein sequence: CASSPSRGMGARAFF.

The rearrangement joins TRBV10-3 to TRBJ1-6, with D tentatively TRBD1 (5 bases). V was trimmed by 2 bases and J by 10 bases, leaving 12 bases between them. CDR1 is ENHRY, CDR2 SYGVKD, per germline. The CDR3 length is 14 residues. CDR3 coding DNA: TGTGCCATCAGTGAGAGCAGGGAGAACTCACCCCTCCACTTT. This gives the protein CAISESRENSPLHF.

The chain carries TRBV19 and TRBJ1-1, with D unclear. V was pared by 5 bases and J by 6 bases, with 19 bases between. This CDR3 comprises 15 residues. From germline, CDR1 is LNHDA and CDR2 SQIVND (reference sequence). The CDR3 loop reads CASSRVPGVQAEAFF. The CDR3 DNA reads TGTGCCAGTAGTCGCGTACCCGGGGTTCAGGCTGAAGCTTTCTTT.

This clone was detected only a few times. The CDR3, as DNA: TGCAGCGTTGAGAGTGCTATGAACACTGAAGCTTTCTTT. Translated, it gives CSVESAMNTEAFF. The chain links TRBV29-1 to TRBJ1-1; D is unclear. V was shortened by 3 bases and J by 0 bases, with 8 bases between the two germline ends. This CDR3 region has 13 residues. Germline CDR1 and CDR2: SQVTM and ANQGSEA.

The chain has TRBV14 and TRBJ1-6; 7 positions agree with TRBD1. The V gene end was trimmed by 4 bases and the J gene end by 6 bases; junction bases not matched to a gene: 6. The V gene's germline CDR1 is SGHDN and CDR2 FVKESK. The CDR3 contains 15 residues. The chain's CDR3 is CASSPLGTVNSPLHF. CDR3 bases: TGTGCCAGCAGCCCCCTGGGGACAGTTAATTCACCCCTCCACTTT.

This chain uses TRBV29-1 with TRBJ1-1, with a weak D call TRBD1 (6 bases). Germline V lookup: CDR1 SQVTM, CDR2 ANQGSEA. Trimming cost V 8 bases and J 3 bases, with 10 bases left between them. The CDR3 runs to 11 residues. This CDR3 reads CSLQGDTEAFF. The CDR3 coding sequence is TGCAGCCTACAGGGAGACACTGAAGCTTTCTTT.

This sequence joins TRBV7-3 and TRBJ1-6; 7 bases match TRBD1. With 5 bases clipped from V and 7 bases from J, the junction kept 5 bases outside the gene matches. CDR1 SGHTA and CDR2 FQGTGA come from the germline V gene. The CDR3 is 14 amino acids. DNA for the CDR3: TGTGCCAGCAGCGCGACAGGGAGCAATTCACCCCTCCACTTT. It is translated as CASSATGSNSPLHF. Filled out from reference TRBV7-3 and TRBJ1-6, the complete variable domain reads GAGVSQTPSNKVTEKGKYVELRCDPISGHTALYWYRQSLGQGPEFLIYFQGTGAADDSGLPNDRFFAVRPEGSVSTLKIQRTERGDSAVYLCASSATGSNSPLHFGNGTRLTVT.

V is TRBV27 and J is TRBJ1-5, with 9 bases that match TRBD1. This CDR3 region has 15 residues. Trimming at V came to 0 bases and at J to 7 bases, leaving 4 bases not matched to a gene. CDR1 MNHEY and CDR2 SMNVEV come from the germline V gene (reference sequence). In DNA, the CDR3 is TGTGCCAGCAGTTTATCTGACAGGGGGGGACAGCCCCAGCATTTT. This sequence encodes CASSLSDRGGQPQHF.

The V and J genes are TRBV4-1 and TRBJ1-6, with unresolved D. Looked up from germline, CDR1 is MGHRA and CDR2 is YSYEKL. The V end lost 0 bases, the J end lost 13 bases, and 7 bases lay between the germline ends. There are 12 residues in the CDR3. The CDR3 loop reads CASSQDGNPLHF. CDR3 in DNA: TGCGCCAGCAGCCAAGACGGGAATCCCCTCCACTTT.

This clone was observed a few times. CDR3 residues: CASSFMVVGNNEQFF. The DNA for the CDR3 is TGTGCCAGCAGCTTCATGGTAGTAGGGAACAATGAGCAGTTCTTC. The chain is built from TRBV11-2 and TRBJ2-1; no clear D. The length of the CDR3 is 15 residues. Germline V CDR1 and CDR2: SGHAT, FQNNGV. V dropped 3 bases and J dropped 5 bases, with 14 bases sitting between them.

The gene calls are TRBV6-5 and TRBJ1-1; D is perhaps TRBD1 (5 bases). CDR1 is MNHEY, CDR2 SVGAGI, per germline. Trimming stripped 0 bases from V and 5 bases from J, with 13 bases between. CDR3 length equals 15 residues. CDR3 nucleotides: TGTGCCAGCAGTTACTCGAGACAGCGGGGGACTGAAGCTTTCTTT. Encoded protein: CASSYSRQRGTEAFF.

This clone was seen a few times. The J gene is TRBJ2-3, the V gene TRBV6-2 or TRBV6-3; no reliable D call. The length of the CDR3 is 12 residues. Germline loops: CDR1 MNHEY, CDR2 SVGEGT. V was clipped by 4 bases and J by 5 bases, with 7 bases between them. The CDR3 nucleotides are TGTGCCAGCAGTTTACGACTAGATACGCAGTATTTT. It encodes CASSLRLDTQYF.

This sequence joins TRBV18 and TRBJ2-1; TRBD2 might be the D (6 bases). Trimming took off 2 bases at V and 0 bases at J, with 17 bases between the two ends. CDR1 is KGHSH and CDR2 is LQKENI in the germline V gene. This CDR3 is 18 amino acids long. The DNA for the CDR3 is TGTGCCAGCTCACCATATTACTCGGCGGGGAGCTCCTACAATGAGCAGTTCTTC. Its protein product is CASSPYYSAGSSYNEQFF.

This chain uses TRBV18 with TRBJ2-3; 9 bases line up with TRBD1. Germline V CDR1 and CDR2: KGHSH, LQKENI. V dropped 3 bases and J dropped 0; count of bases not matched to a gene: 4. The length of the CDR3 is 16 residues. Written as DNA, the CDR3 is TGTGCCAGCTCACCCGACAGGGGGTTGAGCACAGATACGCAGTATTTT. It encodes CASSPDRGLSTDTQYF.

This rearrangement joins TRBV7-3 to TRBJ2-1, with 8 bases that match TRBD2. V lost 5 bases, J lost 4 bases, and 10 bases stayed unmatched. The CDR3 is 16 amino acids. CDR1 is SGHTA and CDR2 is FQGTGA in the germline V gene. CDR3 protein: CASSPGQRGFYNEQFF. CDR3 coding DNA: TGTGCCAGCAGCCCGGGGCAGCGGGGGTTTTACAATGAGCAGTTCTTC.

This clone was seen a few times. This chain uses TRBV2 with TRBJ1-5; no firm D call. The germline V gene has CDR1 SNHLY and CDR2 FYNNEI. V lost 6 bases, J lost 3 bases, and 12 bases lay in between. CDR3 length: 14 residues. For the CDR3, the DNA is TGTGCCAGCAGGGGTTACAACTTCAATCAGCCCCAGCATTTT. It is translated as CASRGYNFNQPQHF.

The rearrangement uses TRBV7-2 and TRBJ1-1; D call uncertain. The CDR3 spans 14 residues. Between the trimmed V and J ends, which lost 3 bases and 0 bases, there was a span of 8 bases. Germline V gene sequence: CDR1 SGHTA, CDR2 FQGNSA. DNA for the CDR3: TGTGCCAGCAGCTTCTGGCAGATGAACACTGAAGCTTTCTTT. Residues: CASSFWQMNTEAFF.

The chain has TRBV19 and TRBJ2-7; TRBD1 is a possible D gene (6 bases). The CDR3 length is 18 residues. The germline gives CDR1 LNHDA, CDR2 SQIVND (reference sequence). V lost 5 bases and J 3 bases, leaving 26 bases between the germline ends. CDR3 sequence: CASSSRDRFSVTGYEQYF. DNA for the CDR3: TGTGCCAGTAGTTCCCGAGACAGGTTCTCGGTTACGGGCTACGAGCAGTACTTC.